This passage covers 19 T cell receptor beta chains from one sample sequenced in a study of beta chain features in type 1 diabetes listed by TCRdb under 2018. Library generation was performed with the immunoSEQ multiplex PCR assay. The entire amount of isolated RNA was reverse transcribed using the High Capacity cDNA Reverse Transcription Kit, so the sequenced TCRB transcripts were expressed ones. Here the immuneACCESS table is served through TCRdb, limited to in-frame sequences with V and J called. Missing clones are a known gap in these copies; in checked studies unresolved V genes cover under half, and the rest lacks a known reason. The sample contains fewer than 900,000 clones, roughly 15% of them found a single time. Together, the top ten hold 0.023% of the sample. The sequencing input was naive CD4+ T cells from blood. According to the study, the label for this sample's cell subset or site signals: true naive CD4+ T cells. The source of these receptors is a woman younger than 35 in good health.

In this sample, this clone turned up a few times. The CDR3 nucleotides are TGCAGCGTATCTAGCGGGAACGTCTACGAGCAGTACTTC. Its translation: CSVSSGNVYEQYF. V is TRBV29-1 and J is TRBJ2-7; 9 bases agree with TRBD2. The germline V gene encodes CDR1 SQVTM and CDR2 ANQGSEA. This CDR3 comprises 13 residues. Losses at the gene ends were 6 bases for V and 3 bases for J; bases not matched to a gene: 6.

In this sample, this clone turned up a few times. The CDR3 sequence is CASSLLSSTNYGYTF. As DNA, the CDR3 is TGTGCCAGCAGTTTATTAAGCAGTACTAACTATGGCTACACCTTC. This sequence joins TRBV28 and TRBJ1-2, with D unclear. CDR1 is MDHEN, CDR2 SYDVKM, per germline. The CDR3 sequence is 15 residues long. The V gene lost 1 base and the J gene lost 0 bases, with 9 bases spanning the gap.

This clone was seen a few times. The gene calls are TRBV18 and TRBJ2-7; unclear D gene. The CDR3 has 13 residues. The V gene lost 3 bases and the J gene lost 3 bases, with 9 bases spanning the gap. Germline loops: CDR1 KGHSH, CDR2 LQKENI. CDR3: CASSPPVGYEQYF. The CDR3 nucleotides are TGTGCCAGCTCACCCCCGGTGGGCTACGAGCAGTACTTC.

DNA for the CDR3: TGTGCCAGCAGCTCCGTCTTGTCCCGAGGTACAGATACGCAGTATTTT. This encodes CASSSVLSRGTDTQYF. V gene TRBV7-3 combines with J gene TRBJ2-3, with D unclear. The CDR3 has 16 residues. V was pared by 4 bases and J by 3 bases, with 17 bases between. Germline V gene lookup returns CDR1 SGHTA and CDR2 FQGTGA. The full variable domain, rest sourced from reference TRBV7-3 and TRBJ2-3, is GAGVSQTPSNKVTEKGKYVELRCDPISGHTALYWYRQSLGQGPEFLIYFQGTGAADDSGLPNDRFFAVRPEGSVSTLKIQRTERGDSAVYLCASSSVLSRGTDTQYFGPGTRLTVL.

J is TRBJ2-7 and V is TRBV7-8, with 7 bases that match TRBD1. V gave up 4 bases and J gave up 7 bases; unmatched junction bases: 16. In germline, CDR1 is SGHVS, CDR2 FQNEAQ. CDR3 length: 16 residues. CDR3 protein: CASSSLDRTGLREQYF. CDR3 sequence (DNA): TGTGCCAGCAGCTCCCTGGACAGGACCGGTTTGAGGGAGCAGTACTTC.

The V call is TRBV5-1, the J call TRBJ2-7, with 10 nucleotides matching TRBD1. This CDR3 contains 15 residues. V lost 4 bases and J lost 3; bases outside the gene matches: 7. From germline, CDR1 is SGHRS and CDR2 YFSETQ. The CDR3 reads CASSLTGTGDYEQYF. The CDR3 DNA is TGCGCCAGCAGCCTCACCGGGACAGGGGACTACGAGCAGTACTTC.

The chain recombines TRBV29-1 with TRBJ2-5, with 7 bases fitting TRBD1. The J call may be faulty, since TRBJ2-7 better matches the DNA end. In germline, CDR1 is SQVTM, CDR2 ANQGSEA. This CDR3 is 13 amino acids long. CDR3 sequence reads: CSVVGDSLYEQYF. DNA of the CDR3: TGCAGCGTTGTGGGGGACAGCCTATACGAGCAGTACTTC.

The chain joins TRBV18 to TRBJ2-1; 10 bases fit TRBD2. Trimming cost V 4 bases and J 0 bases; bases outside gene matches: 12. Germline CDR1 reads KGHSH; CDR2 reads LQKENI. The CDR3 loop spans 19 amino acids. The CDR3 here is CASSLRTSGERPSYNEQFF. The CDR3 coding sequence is TGTGCCAGCTCACTCCGAACTAGCGGGGAAAGACCCTCCTACAATGAGCAGTTCTTC.

This clone was recorded a few times. V is TRBV29-1 and J is TRBJ1-2, with a possible D match to TRBD1 (5 bases). CDR1 is SQVTM, CDR2 ANQGSEA, per germline. V was clipped by 7 bases and J by 4 bases, with 22 bases between them. The CDR3 totals 15 residues. This chain's CDR3 is CSATAAGTGPYGYTF. The CDR3 region has the DNA TGCAGCGCCACTGCAGCCGGGACTGGACCCTATGGCTACACCTTC.

This clone has a handful of counts. J is TRBJ2-3 and V is TRBV19, with TRBD1 as a possible D gene (6 bases). Germline V gives CDR1 LNHDA, CDR2 SQIVND (reference sequence). Trimming took off 6 bases at V and 3 bases at J, with 13 bases between the two ends. The CDR3 is made up of 14 amino acids. CDR3 in amino acids: CASRTKGDTDTQYF. The CDR3 nucleotides are TGTGCCAGTAGGACTAAGGGGGATACAGATACGCAGTATTTT.

This clone was seen a handful of times. The chain combines TRBV13 with TRBJ1-1; unclear D gene. The CDR3 extends over 17 amino acids. Germline V gene sequence: CDR1 PRHDT, CDR2 FYEKMQ (reference sequence). With 5 bases removed from V and 6 bases from J, the gap between germline ends came to 25 bases. The CDR3 DNA reads TGTGCCAGCAGCGAAGCTTCAGGATCCTTGATTCGGTCTGAAGCTTTCTTT. Its translation is CASSEASGSLIRSEAFF. The complete variable domain, with remaining parts taken from reference TRBV13 and TRBJ1-1, reads AAGVIQSPRHLIKEKRETATLKCYPIPRHDTVYWYQQGPGQDPQFLISFYEKMQSDKGSIPDRFSAQQFSDYHSELNMSSLELGDSALYFCASSEASGSLIRSEAFFGQGTRLTVV.

This clone was seen a few times. This chain links TRBV6-1 with TRBJ1-5; 9 bases line up with TRBD1. The V and J ends lost 3 bases and 5 bases, in that order; junction bases with no gene match: 11. This CDR3 spans 17 amino acids. CDR1 and CDR2 (germline): MNHNS, SASEGT. Written as DNA, the CDR3 is TGTGCCAGCAGTGAGGGCGCAGGGACAGGGCTTTATCAGCCCCAGCATTTT. Translation gives CASSEGAGTGLYQPQHF.

The rearrangement joins TRBV18 to TRBJ2-7; 14 nucleotides match TRBD2. Germline CDR1 KGHSH, CDR2 LQKENI. The CDR3 is 15 residues long. The ends lost 6 bases at V and 5 bases at J; junction bases unmatched: 6. In DNA, the CDR3 is TGTGCCAGCTCCCGGACTAGCGGGAGGAAACACGAGCAGTACTTC. As protein: CASSRTSGRKHEQYF.

This clone was seen a handful of times. The J gene is TRBJ2-2, the V gene TRBV2; the match to TRBD1 covers 10 bases. The CDR3 consists of 15 residues. Trimming cost V 3 bases and J 6 bases; bases outside gene matches: 4. Germline CDR1 SNHLY, CDR2 FYNNEI. The CDR3 region is CASSDDRGRSGELFF. The CDR3 coding sequence is TGTGCCAGCAGTGATGACAGGGGGCGGTCCGGGGAGCTGTTTTTT.

This rearrangement joins TRBV5-1 to TRBJ1-4; possibly TRBD1 for D (5 bases). Trimming left V 1 base short and J 6 bases short, with 10 bases between. There are 14 residues in the CDR3. CDR1 is SGHRS and CDR2 is YFSETQ in the germline V gene. The chain's CDR3 is CASSLFGRDEKLFF. CDR3 DNA sequence: TGCGCCAGCAGCTTGTTCGGCAGGGATGAAAAACTGTTTTTT. Full variable domain (rest looked up from reference TRBV5-1 and TRBJ1-4): KAGVTQTPRYLIKTRGQQVTLSCSPISGHRSVSWYQQTPGQGLQFLFEYFSETQRNKGNFPGRFSGRQFSNSRSEMNVSTLELGDSALYLCASSLFGRDEKLFFGSGTQLSVL.

The sample holds a few counts of this clone. This chain connects TRBV4-1 to TRBJ2-1; maybe TRBD2 (5 bases). V was cut by 1 base and J by 7 bases, with 11 bases left in between. The CDR3 is 14 amino acids. Germline CDR1 and CDR2: MGHRA and YSYEKL. In nucleotides, the CDR3 is TGCGCCAGCAGCCAAGGGAGGACGTTTAATGAGCAGTTCTTC. It encodes CASSQGRTFNEQFF.

Comments on this clone: The same CDR3 arises from other DNA sequences in this sample as well. V usage is TRBV7-9 and J usage is TRBJ2-5, with TRBD2 matching over 9 bases. V was clipped by 7 bases and J by 7 bases; unmatched bases: 13. Germline CDR1 SEHNR, CDR2 FQNEAQ (reference sequence). The CDR3 length is 15 residues. CDR3 DNA: TGTGCCAGCACTCCTAGCGGGACGGAGGGGCGGACCCAGTACTTC. Encoded protein: CASTPSGTEGRTQYF. The full variable domain, completed using reference TRBV7-9 and TRBJ2-5, is DTGVSQNPRHKITKRGQNVTFRCDPISEHNRLYWYRQTLGQGPEFLTYFQNEAQLEKSRLLSDRFSAERPKGSFSTLEIQRTEQGDSAMYLCASTPSGTEGRTQYFGPGTRLLVL.

The chain couples TRBV2 to TRBJ1-5; D is unresolved. V gave up 6 bases and J gave up 7 bases, with 10 bases separating them. CDR1 SNHLY and CDR2 FYNNEI come from the germline V gene. The CDR3 contains 12 residues. CDR3 in amino acids: CASSHSGQPQHF. DNA for the CDR3: TGTGCCAGCAGCCATTCGGGACAGCCCCAGCATTTT. The entire variable domain, with the rest obtained from reference TRBV2 and TRBJ1-5, is as follows: EPEVTQTPSHQVTQMGQEVILRCVPISNHLYFYWYRQILGQKVEFLVSFYNNEISEKSEIFDDQFSVERPDGSNFTLKIRSTKLEDSAMYFCASSHSGQPQHFGDGTRLSIL.

As for this clone: Other DNA sequences in this sample translate to the same CDR3. The rearrangement uses TRBV18 and TRBJ2-7; maybe TRBD1 (5 bases). This CDR3 is built from 14 residues. Germline V CDR1 and CDR2: KGHSH, LQKENI. Trimming pared 6 bases from V and 0 bases from J, leaving 12 bases between. The CDR3 here is CASSPGLSSYEQYF. The CDR3 DNA is TGTGCCAGCTCGCCAGGGCTTAGCTCCTACGAGCAGTACTTC.